These 25 T cell receptor beta chains came from one sample sequenced in a study of T cell responses to AZD1222 COVID-19 vaccine. Repertoires were generated with immunoSEQ multiplex PCR, while TCRdb's copy carries only in-frame clones and drops some. The profile covers about 99,000 clones, with about 90% appearing a single time and about 5% taken by the ten largest. The material was peripheral blood, obtained on day 0 of AZD1222 vaccination. Every receptor here comes from an adult in good health.

The chain employs TRBV6-5 and TRBJ2-3; 10 nucleotides match TRBD2. The CDR3 is 16 residues long. Losses at the gene ends were 4 bases for V and 1 base for J; bases not matched to a gene: 5. Germline V lookup: CDR1 MNHEY, CDR2 SVGAGI. This chain's CDR3 is CASSFRTSGRTDTQYF. The CDR3 DNA is TGTGCCAGCAGTTTCCGGACTAGCGGTCGCACAGATACGCAGTATTTT.

This chain links TRBV19 with TRBJ2-2; the D gene is possibly TRBD2 (7 bases). CDR3 length equals 15 residues. Germline CDR1 reads LNHDA; CDR2 reads SQIVND (reference sequence). V gave up 3 bases and J gave up 3 bases, with 11 bases separating them. The CDR3, as DNA: TGTGCCAGTAGTATTGGGGGGGCGGACACCGGGGAGCTGTTTTTT. Translation: CASSIGGADTGELFF.

V is TRBV6-5 and J is TRBJ1-6, with 9 nucleotides matching TRBD1. Germline V CDR1 and CDR2: MNHEY, SVGAGI. The CDR3 is made up of 11 amino acids. J gave up 13 bases and V 6 bases, and 1 base lay outside the gene matches. This CDR3 is CASRGTGPLHF. Here the CDR3 DNA reads TGTGCCAGCAGGGGGACAGGGCCCCTCCACTTT.

V is TRBV15 and J is TRBJ2-5; D possibly uses TRBD1 or TRBD2 (6 bases each). The CDR3 is 14 residues long. Trimming removed 5 bases from V and 1 base from J, with 11 bases in between. Per germline, CDR1 LNHNV and CDR2 YYDKDF (reference sequence). CDR3 residues: CATSGGTIQETQYF. The DNA of the CDR3 is TGTGCCACCAGCGGCGGGACAATCCAAGAGACCCAGTACTTC. Drawing the rest from reference TRBV15 and TRBJ2-5, the complete variable domain is DAMVIQNPRYQVTQFGKPVTLSCSQTLNHNVMYWYQQKSSQAPKLLFHYYDKDFNNEADTPDNFQSRRPNTSFCFLDIRSPGLGDTAMYLCATSGGTIQETQYFGPGTRLLVL.

The chain recombines TRBV5-1 with TRBJ2-3; 13 bases align to TRBD2. Trimming at V came to 4 bases and at J to 4 bases, leaving 6 bases not matched to a gene. In germline, CDR1 is SGHRS, CDR2 YFSETQ. This CDR3 contains 16 residues. The CDR3 protein is CASSPRLAGGPDTQYF. The CDR3 nucleotides read TGCGCCAGCAGCCCCCGACTAGCGGGGGGACCAGATACGCAGTATTTT.

CDR3 region: CASLLGQGGKGYTF. CDR3 nucleotide sequence: TGTGCCAGTCTATTAGGACAGGGAGGGAAGGGCTACACCTTC. The V gene is TRBV2, the J gene TRBJ1-2; 8 bases are a match to TRBD1. Germline V gives CDR1 SNHLY, CDR2 FYNNEI. Trimming cost V 9 bases and J 8 bases; bases outside gene matches: 14. The CDR3 is 14 residues long.

The genes are TRBV18 and TRBJ2-1; TRBD2 matches 11 bases. The CDR3 contains 16 residues. After removal of 2 bases from V and 4 bases from J, the junction contained 4 bases not matched to a gene. Germline V gives CDR1 KGHSH, CDR2 LQKENI. DNA for the CDR3: TGTGCCAGCTCACCAACTAGCGGGGGACCATACAATGAGCAGTTCTTC. Encoded protein: CASSPTSGGPYNEQFF.

This chain connects TRBV5-8 to TRBJ2-2; weak D call: TRBD1 (6 bases). Germline-derived CDR1 and CDR2 are SGHTS and YDEGEE. Trimming took off 5 bases at V and 3 bases at J, with 14 bases between the two ends. The CDR3 is 15 residues long. CDR3 nucleotides: TGTGCCAGCAGAACCCCCGGGACACACACCGGGGAGCTGTTTTTT. It yields the protein CASRTPGTHTGELFF.

The chain couples TRBV6-7 to TRBJ1-6, with D unclear. TRBV6-7 is sorted into the ORF group, with uncertain function. V shed 6 bases and J shed 7 bases, with 16 bases lying between them. The CDR3 sequence is 15 residues long. The CDR3 reads CASSPGRYPNSPLHF. As DNA, the CDR3 is TGTGCCAGCAGCCCAGGACGGTATCCGAATTCACCCCTCCACTTT.

This chain joins TRBV4-1 and TRBJ2-4; weak D call: TRBD1 (5 bases). This CDR3 has 14 amino acids. The V end was cut by 3 bases, the J end by 8 bases, with 14 bases between. Germline CDR1 MGHRA, CDR2 YSYEKL. CDR3 nucleotide sequence: TGCGCCAGCAGCCAGCCTTCCGAAGGGGACATTCAGTACTTC. It is translated as CASSQPSEGDIQYF.

The gene calls are TRBV2 and TRBJ1-1; D remains unclear. The CDR3 consists of 13 residues. Germline-derived CDR1 and CDR2 are SNHLY and FYNNEI. V shed 8 bases and J shed 1 base, with 11 bases lying between them. This chain's CDR3 is CASAGQENTEAFF. In DNA, the CDR3 is TGTGCCAGCGCCGGGCAGGAGAACACTGAAGCTTTCTTT.

In this sample, this clone turned up a few times. This chain links TRBV9 with TRBJ2-4; D unclear. This CDR3 spans 15 amino acids. Trimming took off 0 bases at V and 1 base at J, with 8 bases between the two ends. Germline V gives CDR1 SGDLS, CDR2 YYNGEE. In DNA form, the CDR3 reads TGTGCCAGCAGCGTAGGAAACGGGGCCAAAAACATTCAGTACTTC. Translated: CASSVGNGAKNIQYF.

This clone was found once. The chain recombines TRBV9 with TRBJ2-3; D may be TRBD2 (7 bases). Germline V gene data show CDR1 as SGDLS and CDR2 as YYNGEE. This CDR3 region has 16 residues. Trimming left V 0 bases short and J 1 base short, with 12 bases between. The CDR3 sequence: CASSVEGGVGTDTQYF. In DNA, the CDR3 is TGTGCCAGCAGCGTAGAGGGGGGGGTAGGCACAGATACGCAGTATTTT.

The gene calls are TRBV30 and TRBJ1-2; the D gene is possibly TRBD1 (5 bases). V lost 1 base and J lost 8, with 11 bases in between. Germline V gene sequence: CDR1 GTSNPN, CDR2 SVGIG (reference sequence). The CDR3 runs 12 residues. The CDR3, as DNA: TGTGCCTGGAGTGGCCTAGGGGAGGGCTACACCTTC. Protein sequence: CAWSGLGEGYTF.

Note on this clone: One junction end does not reproduce the germline sequence, and a read error may be involved. CDR3 loop: CASSGPILGSNVKLFF. The CDR3 bases are TGTGCCAGCAGCGGACCTATACTCGGGAGCAATGTAAAACTGTTTTTT. This chain links TRBV9 with TRBJ1-4, with D uncertain. The germline V gene has CDR1 SGDLS and CDR2 YYNGEE. The CDR3 length is 16 residues. Based on the CDR3 plus reference TRBV9 and TRBJ1-4, the full variable domain is DSGVTQTPKHLITATGQRVTLRCSPRSGDLSVYWYQQSLDQGLQFLIQYYNGEERAKGNILERFSAQQFPDLHSELNLSSLELGDSALYFCASSGPILGSNVKLFFGSGTQLSVL.

The genes are TRBV7-2 and TRBJ1-5; D is ambiguous. CDR3 length: 14 residues. V was shortened by 4 bases and J by 0 bases, with 7 bases between the two germline ends. Germline assignment: CDR1 SGHTA and CDR2 FQGNSA. CDR3 in DNA: TGTGCCAGCAGCTCCGGACTTAGCAATCAGCCCCAGCATTTT. Translation: CASSSGLSNQPQHF.

The chain recombines TRBV27 with TRBJ2-2; TRBD1 is a possible D gene (7 bases). The CDR3 has 18 amino acids. Germline assignment: CDR1 MNHEY and CDR2 SMNVEV (reference sequence). Trimming took 5 bases from V and 2 from J, leaving 21 bases between them. The CDR3 reads CASSLRARQGLNTGELFF. CDR3 DNA sequence: TGTGCCAGCAGTCTAAGGGCCAGACAGGGACTCAACACCGGGGAGCTGTTTTTT.

DNA of the CDR3: TGTGCCAGCAGCCAATGGGACAGGGGGACCTATGGCTACACCTTC. This gives the protein CASSQWDRGTYGYTF. The rearrangement links TRBV3-1 (or the pseudogene TRBV3-2) to TRBJ1-2; 11 bases line up with TRBD1. V shed 2 bases, J shed 4 bases, and the junction held 3 bases outside the gene matches. The CDR3 has 15 residues. Germline CDR1 LGHDT, CDR2 YNNKEL (reference sequence).

This clone was observed a handful of times. The DNA of the CDR3 is TGCGCCAGCAGCATCAGGGTAGAGTACTCCGGGGAGCTGTTTTTT. Encoded protein: CASSIRVEYSGELFF. The chain couples TRBV5-1 to TRBJ2-2, with D maybe TRBD1 (5 bases). The CDR3 is 15 residues long. Germline V lookup: CDR1 SGHRS, CDR2 YFSETQ. V lost 4 bases to trimming and J lost 6 bases, with 16 bases between them.

The rearrangement links TRBV2 to TRBJ1-4; D is unresolved. The CDR3 runs to 14 residues. Trimming cost V 2 bases and J 2 bases, with 6 bases left between them. Germline V gene data show CDR1 as SNHLY and CDR2 as FYNNEI. CDR3 in amino acids: CASSEQVTNEKLFF. The DNA for the CDR3 is TGTGCCAGCAGTGAACAGGTTACTAATGAAAAACTGTTTTTT. Supplemented by reference TRBV2 and TRBJ1-4, the full variable domain reads EPEVTQTPSHQVTQMGQEVILRCVPISNHLYFYWYRQILGQKVEFLVSFYNNEISEKSEIFDDQFSVERPDGSNFTLKIRSTKLEDSAMYFCASSEQVTNEKLFFGSGTQLSVL.

The CDR3 protein is CASSSSGGAETQYF. Here the CDR3 DNA reads TGTGCCAGCAGTTCTAGCGGGGGTGCGGAGACCCAGTACTTC. The rearrangement links TRBV28 to TRBJ2-5, with 10 bases identical to TRBD2. Looked up from germline, CDR1 is MDHEN and CDR2 is SYDVKM. Germline trimming cut 4 bases from V and 5 bases from J; bases unmatched to any gene: 4. The CDR3 consists of 14 residues.

This chain links TRBV4-1 with TRBJ1-1; D not resolved. The CDR3 loop spans 17 amino acids. Trimming left V 2 bases short and J 0 bases short, with 16 bases between. Germline V lookup: CDR1 MGHRA, CDR2 YSYEKL. The CDR3, as DNA: TGCGCCAGCAGCCAAACCCCACCGAGGACCATGAACACTGAAGCTTTCTTT. Its translation: CASSQTPPRTMNTEAFF.

This sequence joins TRBV7-9 and TRBJ2-3, with 10 bases aligning to TRBD2. The germline gives CDR1 SEHNR, CDR2 FQNEAQ (reference sequence). V trimming: 1 base; J trimming: 0 bases; junction bases outside the gene matches: 10. The CDR3 has 19 amino acids. The CDR3 sequence is CASSLVILAGASSTDTQYF. CDR3 DNA: TGTGCCAGCAGCTTAGTTATTCTAGCGGGGGCATCTAGCACAGATACGCAGTATTTT.

The V gene is TRBV19, the J gene TRBJ1-4; no firm D call. The V gene's germline CDR1 is LNHDA and CDR2 SQIVND (reference sequence). This CDR3 has 12 amino acids. The V gene lost 6 bases and the J gene lost 10 bases, with 12 bases spanning the gap. The CDR3 DNA sequence: TGTGCCAGTAGCACGGAAGATGGAAAACTGTTTTTT. As protein: CASSTEDGKLFF. Supplemented by reference TRBV19 and TRBJ1-4, the full variable domain reads DGGITQSPKYLFRKEGQNVTLSCEQNLNHDAMYWYRQDPGQGLRLIYYSQIVNDFQKGDIAEGYSVSREKKESFPLTVTSAQKNPTAFYLCASSTEDGKLFFGSGTQLSVL.

The rearrangement uses TRBV6-5 and TRBJ1-2, with 9 bases identical to TRBD1. The V and J ends lost 6 bases and 4 bases, in that order; junction bases with no gene match: 6. The CDR3 runs 14 residues. From germline, CDR1 is MNHEY and CDR2 SVGAGI. The CDR3 is CASRMGQGPYGYTF. The CDR3 nucleotides read TGTGCCAGCAGAATGGGACAGGGACCCTATGGCTACACCTTC.